A selection of T cell receptor beta chains follows, all from one sample in a study of blood T cell repertoires in COVID-19. The method was immunoSEQ multiplex PCR; TCRdb's version includes in-frame clones alone and lacks a portion of them. The sample lists 200,000 to 250,000 clones; approximately 82% were seen once. Sequenced input: PBMCs or T cells enriched from blood (not recorded which). The receptor set was obtained from a man aged 35-49 years who had recovered from COVID-19. The conserved cysteine and the conserved F or W are not part of the CDR3 here. The order of the fields is V gene, J gene, D gene, CDR3 protein. A D gene is named only where the DNA matches it firmly.

V gene: TRBV24-1; J gene: TRBJ1-5; D gene: NA; CDR3 protein: ATRRGGNQPQH
V gene: TRBV10-3; J gene: TRBJ2-6; D gene: TRBD1; CDR3 protein: AIKTGDGANVLT
V gene: TRBV7-2; J gene: TRBJ1-1; D gene: NA; CDR3 protein: ASSLYASRNTEAF
V gene: TRBV28; J gene: TRBJ1-1; D gene: NA; CDR3 protein: ASSLSAGITEAF
V gene: TRBV18; J gene: TRBJ2-6; D gene: TRBD1; CDR3 protein: ASSPRGQGNTGANVLT
V gene: TRBV28; J gene: TRBJ2-2; D gene: TRBD2; CDR3 protein: ASSLGLAGARWQLF
V gene: TRBV5-6; J gene: TRBJ1-3; D gene: NA; CDR3 protein: ASSGTGRTIY
V gene: TRBV25-1; J gene: TRBJ1-2; D gene: TRBD1; CDR3 protein: ASRDRELYGYT
V gene: TRBV9; J gene: TRBJ2-5; D gene: TRBD1; CDR3 protein: ASSMGTGGGVETQY
V gene: TRBV6-5; J gene: TRBJ2-3; D gene: TRBD1; CDR3 protein: ASSYTGGGGDTQY
V gene: TRBV29-1; J gene: TRBJ1-5; D gene: NA; CDR3 protein: SVVGQRDNQPQH
V gene: TRBV18; J gene: TRBJ1-2; D gene: NA; CDR3 protein: ASSPTGSSHYGYT
V gene: TRBV28; J gene: TRBJ1-1; D gene: NA; CDR3 protein: ASSPPGEAF